These 11 T cell receptor beta chains were all obtained from the same sample, sequenced in a study of blood T cell repertoires in COVID-19. Clones were sequenced by immunoSEQ multiplex PCR, and TCRdb holds only the in-frame ones, with some missing. Of 260,000 or so clones in the sample, 83% were seen once. Sequenced input: peripheral blood. These receptors came from a man older than 75 with acute or convalescent COVID-19.

The chain employs TRBV12-5 and TRBJ2-3; the match to TRBD2 covers 8 bases. The germline V gene has CDR1 LGHNT and CDR2 FRNRAP. The CDR3 spans 12 residues. V trimming: 5 bases; J trimming: 10 bases; junction bases outside the gene matches: 5. CDR3 protein: CASGPGGFAQYF. The CDR3 bases are TGTGCTAGTGGTCCGGGGGGGTTTGCGCAGTATTTT. The full variable domain, rest sourced from reference TRBV12-5 and TRBJ2-3, is DARVTQTPRHKVTEMGQEVTMRCQPILGHNTVFWYRQTMMQGLELLAYFRNRAPLDDSGMPKDRFSAEMPDATLATLKIQPSEPRDSAVYFCASGPGGFAQYFGPGTRLTVL.

The V call is TRBV30, the J call TRBJ2-3; 15 bases are shared with TRBD2. Per germline, CDR1 GTSNPN and CDR2 SVGIG (reference sequence). The ends lost 0 bases at V and 6 bases at J; junction bases unmatched: 16. The CDR3 covers 20 residues. The CDR3 loop reads CAWSVRRTSGGASIGDTQYF. The CDR3 bases are TGTGCCTGGAGTGTACGTCGGACTAGCGGGGGGGCCTCCATAGGCGATACGCAGTATTTT. The variable domain in full, with the rest retrieved from reference TRBV30 and TRBJ2-3, is SQTIHQWPATLVQPVGSPLSLECTVEGTSNPNLYWYRQAAGRGLQLLFYSVGIGQISSEVPQNLSASRPQDRQFILSSKKLLLSDSGFYLCAWSVRRTSGGASIGDTQYFGPGTRLTVL.

Comments on this clone: Different DNA sequences within this sample yield the same CDR3. This rearrangement joins TRBV11-3 to TRBJ1-6, with a weak D call TRBD1 (5 bases). V was clipped by 0 bases and J by 9 bases, with 6 bases between them. This CDR3 comprises 13 residues. Looked up from germline, CDR1 is SGHNT and CDR2 is YENEEA. CDR3 region: CASSLDRVSPLHF. The DNA of the CDR3 is TGTGCCAGCAGCTTAGACAGGGTTTCACCCCTCCACTTT.

This chain links TRBV28 with TRBJ2-5; the D is unclear. Germline-derived CDR1 and CDR2 are MDHEN and SYDVKM. Trimming pared 7 bases from V and 5 bases from J, leaving 14 bases between. This CDR3 comprises 13 residues. The DNA of the CDR3 is TGTGCCAGCACCCTCTACCTCTCGGAGACCCAGTACTTC. Translation: CASTLYLSETQYF.

The chain couples TRBV28 to TRBJ2-1; D remains unclear. Germline-derived CDR1 and CDR2 are MDHEN and SYDVKM. The CDR3 is made up of 15 amino acids. V was shortened by 4 bases and J by 10 bases, with 20 bases between the two germline ends. CDR3 in amino acids: CASSSSVAPRIEQFF. CDR3 bases: TGTGCCAGCAGTTCTAGTGTTGCCCCCCGAATCGAGCAGTTCTTC.

The J gene is TRBJ1-4, the V gene TRBV15; 7 bases match TRBD1. In germline, CDR1 is LNHNV, CDR2 YYDKDF (reference sequence). Trimming took 3 bases from V and 0 from J; bases not matched to a gene: 13. This CDR3 comprises 19 residues. The CDR3 nucleotides are TGTGCCACCAGCAGTGACAGGGCACGTCGACTGGCAACTAATGAAAAACTGTTTTTT. It yields the protein CATSSDRARRLATNEKLFF.

The rearrangement links TRBV2 to TRBJ1-1; D not resolved. Trimming cost V 3 bases and J 1 base, with 9 bases left between them. Germline V gives CDR1 SNHLY, CDR2 FYNNEI. The CDR3 is 14 amino acids. CDR3: CASSDARRNTEAFF. CDR3 in DNA: TGTGCCAGCAGTGATGCACGGAGGAACACTGAAGCTTTCTTT.

The chain joins TRBV20-1 to TRBJ1-3; D is unclear. Germline CDR1 is DFQATT and CDR2 is SNEGSKA (reference sequence). The length of the CDR3 is 11 residues. Trimming stripped 6 bases from V and 8 bases from J, with 11 bases between. The CDR3 nucleotides are TGCAGTGCCCTGTCGAGAGACACCATATATTTT. The encoded protein is CSALSRDTIYF.

This chain uses TRBV2 with TRBJ2-3; unclear D gene. The CDR3 has 15 amino acids. The V end was cut by 5 bases, the J end by 3 bases, with 15 bases between. CDR1 SNHLY and CDR2 FYNNEI come from the germline V gene. This chain's CDR3 is CASSLARGGTDTQYF. CDR3 nucleotide sequence: TGTGCCAGCAGTCTCGCGCGCGGTGGGACAGATACGCAGTATTTT. The whole variable domain, filled in from reference TRBV2 and TRBJ2-3, reads EPEVTQTPSHQVTQMGQEVILRCVPISNHLYFYWYRQILGQKVEFLVSFYNNEISEKSEIFDDQFSVERPDGSNFTLKIRSTKLEDSAMYFCASSLARGGTDTQYFGPGTRLTVL.

This clone was seen only once. The rearrangement links TRBV3-1 (or the pseudogene TRBV3-2) to TRBJ2-1; the match to TRBD2 covers 7 bases. The V segment lost 1 base and the J segment 4 bases; nucleotides outside the gene matches: 7. Per the germline V gene, CDR1 is LGHDT and CDR2 is YNNKEL (reference sequence). The CDR3 is 16 amino acids. The CDR3 protein is CASSQVGLAAYNEQFF. The CDR3 DNA reads as TGTGCCAGCAGCCAAGTTGGGCTAGCGGCATACAATGAGCAGTTCTTC.

V and J are TRBV30 and TRBJ2-2; a possible D gene is TRBD1 (5 bases). The V end was cut by 5 bases, the J end by 3 bases, with 13 bases between. From germline, CDR1 is GTSNPN and CDR2 SVGIG (reference sequence). CDR3 length: 14 amino acids. CDR3 region: CAWGQPVHTGELFF. CDR3 sequence (DNA): TGTGCCTGGGGACAACCAGTACACACCGGGGAGCTGTTTTTT.